A single sample is the source of the 26 T cell receptor beta chains below, sequenced in a study of type 1 and type 2 diabetes patients. PCR was run on genomic DNA. The TCR beta CDR3 region was amplified using 30 forward and 13 reverse primers. TCRdb ran MiXCR on the multiplex PCR reads and lists one entry per CDR3 protein. The table has about 270,000 distinct CDR3 sequences, around 50% seen once. Sequenced material: peripheral blood mononuclear cells (PBMCs). These receptors were collected from a man between 18 and 29 years old with type 2 diabetes.

The chain is built from TRBV7-2 and TRBJ1-4; D is unresolved. The germline gives CDR1 SGHTA, CDR2 FQGNSA. The CDR3 has 14 residues. V lost 5 bases, J lost 8 bases, and 15 bases lay in between. The CDR3 reads CASSQARGLEKLFF. The CDR3 DNA reads TGTGCCAGCAGCCAAGCCCGGGGTTTGGAAAAACTGTTTTTT.

This chain joins TRBV25-1 and TRBJ1-5; D is unresolved. Germline values: CDR1 MGHDK, CDR2 SYGVNS. The V end lost 5 bases, the J end lost 4 bases, and 9 bases lay between the germline ends. This CDR3 contains 13 residues. CDR3 in DNA: TGTGCCAGCAGTCCCTCAGGAAATCAGCCCCAGCATTTT. The encoded protein is CASSPSGNQPQHF.

This clonotype was seen once. The chain has TRBV19 and TRBJ2-7, with 11 bases lining up with TRBD2. Germline CDR1 is LNHDA and CDR2 is SQIVND (reference sequence). V was clipped by 3 bases and J by 5 bases; unmatched bases: 6. This CDR3 comprises 15 residues. CDR3 residues: CASSMGVLAGDEQYF. The CDR3 bases are TGTGCCAGTAGTATGGGAGTACTAGCGGGAGACGAGCAGTACTTC.

V usage is TRBV12-3 or TRBV12-4 and J usage is TRBJ2-1; D is perhaps TRBD2 (6 bases). The CDR3 length is 16 residues. V lost 3 bases to trimming and J lost 7 bases, with 19 bases between them. The CDR3 DNA reads as TGTGCCAGCAGTTTCATTGCGGGGATCGCGGGTAATGAGCAGTTCTTC. This codes for CASSFIAGIAGNEQFF.

The chain links TRBV9 to TRBJ1-4, with 10 bases that match TRBD1. Per the germline V gene, CDR1 is SGDLS and CDR2 is YYNGEE. V gave up 0 bases and J gave up 4 bases; unmatched junction bases: 0. This CDR3 spans 15 amino acids. The chain's CDR3 is CASSVGDRGNEKLFF. Written as DNA, the CDR3 is TGTGCCAGCAGCGTAGGGGACAGGGGTAATGAAAAACTGTTTTTT.

This chain connects TRBV2 to TRBJ1-5; D unclear. The length of the CDR3 is 13 residues. V was clipped by 4 bases and J by 5 bases, with 9 bases between them. Germline lookup yields CDR1 SNHLY and CDR2 FYNNEI. CDR3 protein: CASSGLKYQPQHF. In DNA, the CDR3 is TGTGCCAGCAGTGGCCTTAAATATCAGCCCCAGCATTTT.

The chain employs TRBV19 and TRBJ1-2, with 8 positions matching TRBD1. In germline, CDR1 is LNHDA, CDR2 SQIVND (reference sequence). This CDR3 is 16 amino acids long. V lost 0 bases and J lost 8; bases outside the gene matches: 11. The CDR3 DNA sequence: TGTGCCAGTAGTATAGATCTCGGTCAGGGGGCGATGGGCTACACCTTC. Translated: CASSIDLGQGAMGYTF. The complete variable domain, with remaining parts taken from reference TRBV19 and TRBJ1-2, reads DGGITQSPKYLFRKEGQNVTLSCEQNLNHDAMYWYRQDPGQGLRLIYYSQIVNDFQKGDIAEGYSVSREKKESFPLTVTSAQKNPTAFYLCASSIDLGQGAMGYTFGSGTRLTVV.

There are a few counts of this clonotype. The chain couples TRBV29-1 to TRBJ2-5; 8 bases fit TRBD2. This CDR3 spans 15 amino acids. The V gene end was trimmed by 6 bases and the J gene end by 4 bases; junction bases not matched to a gene: 13. The germline V gene has CDR1 SQVTM and CDR2 ANQGSEA. In DNA form, the CDR3 reads TGCAGCGTGTGCCCCGGGACTAGTCCAGGAGAGACCCAGTACTTC. Amino acid sequence: CSVCPGTSPGETQYF.

The CDR3 bases are TGTGCCAGCAGTTTTGCGGGGAGCACAGATACGCAGTATTTT. This translates into CASSFAGSTDTQYF. The rearrangement links TRBV27 to TRBJ2-3; maybe TRBD2 (6 bases). Looked up from germline, CDR1 is MNHEY and CDR2 is SMNVEV (reference sequence). The CDR3 spans 14 residues. The V end was cut by 3 bases, the J end by 0 bases, with 7 bases between.

The J gene is TRBJ2-7, the V gene TRBV20-1; 10 nucleotides align to TRBD1. Trimming cost V 0 bases and J 5 bases; bases outside gene matches: 7. CDR1 is DFQATT and CDR2 is SNEGSKA in the germline V gene (reference sequence). This CDR3 region has 15 residues. The CDR3, as DNA: TGCAGTGCTAGAGATCTAGGGACAGGGGTTGACGAGCAGTACTTC. Its translation: CSARDLGTGVDEQYF.

The genes are TRBV28 and TRBJ1-1, with D tentatively TRBD1 (5 bases). The ends were cut back, 6 bases at V and 0 bases at J, with 17 bases in the middle. The CDR3 contains 16 residues. Germline CDR1 MDHEN, CDR2 SYDVKM. Here the CDR3 reads CASSLGSEDMNTEAFF. DNA for the CDR3: TGTGCCAGCAGCCTGGGGTCAGAGGACATGAACACTGAAGCTTTCTTT.

J is TRBJ2-5 and V is TRBV7-2, with a possible D match to TRBD1 (5 bases). Per the germline V gene, CDR1 is SGHTA and CDR2 is FQGNSA. Trimming left V 4 bases short and J 2 bases short, with 14 bases between. The CDR3 totals 15 residues. The CDR3 is CASSSSLGVQETQYF. The CDR3 nucleotides are TGTGCCAGCAGCTCTTCCCTAGGGGTTCAAGAGACCCAGTACTTC.

DNA of the CDR3: TGTGCCAGCAGTGCGGTTCCAAACTATGGCTACACCTTC. Translating gives CASSAVPNYGYTF. This sequence joins TRBV6-1 and TRBJ1-2; no reliable D call. The CDR3 sequence is 13 residues long. Trimming removed 4 bases at V and 2 bases at J, with 8 bases between. The germline V gene has CDR1 MNHNS and CDR2 SASEGT.

The V and J genes are TRBV20-1 and TRBJ1-1; D call uncertain. Germline CDR1 DFQATT, CDR2 SNEGSKA (reference sequence). The CDR3 length is 15 residues. The V and J ends lost 1 base and 1 base respectively, with 13 bases between them. The CDR3 DNA reads as TGCAGTGCTAGAGGGGGTTTTTGGAAGAACACTGAAGCTTTCTTT. It yields the protein CSARGGFWKNTEAFF.

The chain has TRBV27 and TRBJ1-6; D call uncertain. This CDR3 is 17 amino acids long. Trimming removed 1 base from V and 9 bases from J, with 19 bases in between. CDR1 is MNHEY and CDR2 is SMNVEV in the germline V gene (reference sequence). The CDR3 sequence is CASSLYVWPGLGSPLHF. Here the CDR3 DNA reads TGTGCCAGCAGTTTATACGTGTGGCCTGGTCTCGGTTCACCCCTCCACTTT.

The chain combines TRBV10-3 with TRBJ2-1; TRBD2 matches 7 bases. Germline CDR1 reads ENHRY; CDR2 reads SYGVKD. This CDR3 comprises 11 residues. V lost 10 bases, J lost 10 bases, and 7 bases stayed unmatched. The CDR3 DNA follows: TGTGCCAGACACGGGACTAAAGAGCAGTTCTTC. It codes for CARHGTKEQFF.

The chain is built from TRBV7-2 and TRBJ1-5; possible D gene TRBD1, 6 bases. V was cut by 3 bases and J by 7 bases, with 13 bases left in between. Germline-derived CDR1 and CDR2 are SGHTA and FQGNSA. This CDR3 contains 14 residues. The CDR3 nucleotides are TGTGCCAGCAGCTTCAAGGGGGGCGGACAGCCCCAGCATTTT. Protein product: CASSFKGGGQPQHF.

The rearrangement uses TRBV19 and TRBJ2-1, with 7 bases fitting TRBD2. Germline-derived CDR1 and CDR2 are LNHDA and SQIVND (reference sequence). The CDR3 length is 16 residues. Germline trimming cut 2 bases from V and 5 bases from J; bases unmatched to any gene: 9. CDR3 in DNA: TGTGCCAGTAGTATATCTGTGGTGGGAGGGGACAATGAGCAGTTCTTC. Protein: CASSISVVGGDNEQFF.

The chain uses TRBV9 and TRBJ2-3, with a weak D call TRBD2 (5 bases). With 0 bases removed from V and 0 bases from J, the gap between germline ends came to 8 bases. Germline CDR1 reads SGDLS; CDR2 reads YYNGEE. This CDR3 is built from 15 residues. CDR3 DNA: TGTGCCAGCAGCGTAGGAGCGGTTAGCACAGATACGCAGTATTTT. Encoded protein: CASSVGAVSTDTQYF.

The sample holds a few counts of this clonotype. The chain has TRBV30 and TRBJ1-1; D gene unclear. The CDR3 loop spans 10 amino acids. V gave up 6 bases and J gave up 1 base, with 3 bases separating them. Germline V gene sequence: CDR1 GTSNPN, CDR2 SVGIG (reference sequence). The CDR3 coding sequence is TGTGCCTGTACGAACACTGAAGCTTTCTTT. Translation gives CACTNTEAFF.

This clonotype was counted at least ten times. The gene calls are TRBV15 and TRBJ2-3; TRBD2 is a possible D gene (6 bases). V lost 5 bases and J 3 bases, leaving 15 bases between the germline ends. The CDR3 contains 15 residues. CDR1 LNHNV and CDR2 YYDKDF come from the germline V gene (reference sequence). CDR3 residues: CATSLGGTRTDTQYF. The CDR3 bases are TGTGCCACCAGCCTGGGAGGCACACGGACAGATACGCAGTATTTT.

This clonotype came up a few times. The chain couples TRBV11-2 to TRBJ1-2, with TRBD1 matching over 7 bases. The CDR3 runs to 15 residues. Trimming at V came to 0 bases and at J to 6 bases, leaving 7 bases not matched to a gene. Germline V CDR1 and CDR2: SGHAT, FQNNGV. The CDR3 spells CASSLDPGGGDGYTF. The CDR3 DNA reads TGTGCCAGCAGCTTAGACCCGGGAGGGGGCGATGGCTACACCTTC. Full variable domain (remainder filled in from reference TRBV11-2 and TRBJ1-2): EAGVAQSPRYKIIEKRQSVAFWCNPISGHATLYWYQQILGQGPKLLIQFQNNGVVDDSQLPKDRFSAERLKGVDSTLKIQPAKLEDSAVYLCASSLDPGGGDGYTFGSGTRLTVV.

This chain links TRBV20-1 with TRBJ1-4; tentative D call: TRBD1 (6 bases). Trimming took off 3 bases at V and 8 bases at J, with 13 bases between the two ends. The germline V gene encodes CDR1 DFQATT and CDR2 SNEGSKA (reference sequence). The CDR3 consists of 13 residues. Here the CDR3 reads CSASRGLQEKLFF. For the CDR3, the DNA is TGCAGTGCTAGCCGGGGGCTCCAGGAAAAACTGTTTTTT.

The chain combines TRBV4-2 with TRBJ1-4; 7 nucleotides align to TRBD1. Trimming removed 6 bases from V and 2 bases from J; junction bases left unmatched: 9. The length of the CDR3 is 16 residues. CDR1 is LGHNA, CDR2 YNFKEQ, per germline. The CDR3 here is CASSPRGGGTNEKLFF. The CDR3 DNA reads as TGTGCCAGCAGTCCCAGGGGGGGGGGCACTAATGAAAAACTGTTTTTT.

V gene TRBV7-8 combines with J gene TRBJ2-7; 15 nucleotides agree with TRBD2. The CDR3 sequence is 18 residues long. V lost 5 bases to trimming and J lost 5 bases; unmatched junction nucleotides: 13. Germline-derived CDR1 and CDR2 are SGHVS and FQNEAQ. CDR3 region: CASSPLPGTSGRFNEQYF. The CDR3 DNA reads TGTGCCAGCAGCCCCTTACCCGGGACTAGCGGGAGGTTCAACGAGCAGTACTTC.

The CDR3 is CASSIHVGDSEKLFF. CDR3 DNA sequence: TGTGCCAGCAGCATACACGTGGGGGACAGTGAAAAACTGTTTTTT. The chain recombines TRBV7-2 with TRBJ1-4; 7 nucleotides agree with TRBD1. With V trimmed by 5 bases and J by 7 bases, 10 bases remained unmatched. Germline V gives CDR1 SGHTA, CDR2 FQGNSA. The CDR3 has 15 amino acids.